This T cell receptor (beta chain) was sequenced during a study of Graves' ophthalmopathy and Graves' hyperthyroidism. Study results and caveats: The blood repertoire also included most expanded thyroid clonotypes above 0.001 frequency.

RNA transcripts were the source from which TCR beta CDR3 regions were amplified. HTBI primers were used in a first-round RT-PCR, which preceded a second-round multiplex PCR. TCRdb re-called the multiplex PCR reads through MiXCR, storing one row per CDR3 protein. The table lists 740,000 or so distinct CDR3 sequences, roughly two fifths of them singletons. With respect to this clonotype: As yet, its antigen is unknown. An end of the junction differs from the germline gene, which may be a read error.

The germline CDR1 and CDR2 sequences are SGHVT and SQSDAQ. The CDR3 sequence is 15 residues long. The chain joins TRBV7-4 to TRBJ2-7; 10 bases are shared with TRBD1. The TCR originated in an adult man with Graves' ophthalmopathy. The sample consisted of peripheral blood. The CDR3 nucleotides read TGTGCCAGCAGCACGAGACAGGGGGCGCGTAACGAGCAGTGCTTC. It encodes CASSTRQGARNEQCF.